Presented here are 19 T cell receptor beta chains from one specimen sequenced in a study of graft-versus-host responses after intestinal transplantation. The repertoire was sequenced with immunoSEQ multiplex PCR; TCRdb's copy has only in-frame clones and lacks some. Of about 100,000 clones detected, about 90% appear once; the ten largest clones hold around 0.95%. These receptors' antigens are unknown. The sample was unstimulated CD4+ T cells sorted from spleen or lymph node cells, taken before transplant. These receptors all come from a human donor who was the organ donor for an intestinal transplant.

The rearrangement joins TRBV28 to TRBJ2-5; 15 bases are a match to TRBD2. The CDR3 spans 19 residues. V was pared by 2 bases and J by 6 bases, with 13 bases of the junction left unmatched. Germline values: CDR1 MDHEN, CDR2 SYDVKM. CDR3 protein: CASSLDYGLAGGMTKTQYF. The CDR3 DNA reads as TGTGCCAGCAGTTTAGATTACGGACTAGCGGGGGGGATGACGAAGACCCAGTACTTC. Using reference TRBV28 and TRBJ2-5 for the parts outside the CDR3, the full variable domain is DVKVTQSSRYLVKRTGEKVFLECVQDMDHENMFWYRQDPGLGLRLIYFSYDVKMKEKGDIPEGYSVSREKKERFSLILESASTNQTSMYLCASSLDYGLAGGMTKTQYFGPGTRLLVL.

The gene calls are TRBV28 and TRBJ1-4; 12 bases fit TRBD1. This CDR3 comprises 17 residues. After removal of 5 bases from V and 8 bases from J, the junction contained 12 bases not matched to a gene. Germline V gene lookup returns CDR1 MDHEN and CDR2 SYDVKM. The CDR3: CASSEPGGTGGVEKLFF. In DNA form, the CDR3 reads TGTGCCAGCAGTGAGCCGGGGGGGACAGGGGGCGTCGAAAAACTGTTTTTT.

The chain joins TRBV6-1 to TRBJ2-7, with 12 bases that match TRBD1. Per germline, CDR1 MNHNS and CDR2 SASEGT. The CDR3 has 16 amino acids. V was pared by 4 bases and J by 6 bases, with 10 bases of the junction left unmatched. The CDR3 loop reads CASSAPPGQGAIEQYF. CDR3 nucleotide sequence: TGTGCCAGCAGTGCACCCCCGGGACAGGGGGCGATCGAGCAGTACTTC.

This clone was recorded once. The chain uses TRBV28 and TRBJ2-7; either TRBD1 or TRBD2 may supply D (6 bases each). V shed 2 bases and J shed 5 bases, with 19 bases lying between them. Germline V lookup: CDR1 MDHEN, CDR2 SYDVKM. CDR3 length equals 16 residues. CDR3 in DNA: TGTGCCAGCAGTTTAAGTCCGTCGGGGGCTCCCAACGAGCAGTACTTC. Amino acids: CASSLSPSGAPNEQYF.

DNA of the CDR3: TGTGCCAGCAGCGTAGAGGGGGTGGATCAGCCCCAGCATTTT. This codes for CASSVEGVDQPQHF. The chain employs TRBV9 and TRBJ1-5, with a possible D match to TRBD1 (6 bases). Germline V gene sequence: CDR1 SGDLS, CDR2 YYNGEE. Trimming stripped 0 bases from V and 5 bases from J, with 9 bases between. The CDR3 totals 14 residues.

The chain links TRBV6-1 to TRBJ2-2, with 7 bases lining up with TRBD1. The CDR3 spans 14 residues. With 6 bases clipped from V and 9 bases from J, the junction kept 10 bases outside the gene matches. Germline V CDR1 and CDR2: MNHNS, SASEGT. The CDR3 spells CASSQTGLFRELFF. CDR3 coding DNA: TGTGCCAGCAGCCAGACAGGGCTTTTCCGGGAGCTGTTTTTT.

V and J are TRBV11-2 and TRBJ2-3; no clear D gene. V gave up 3 bases and J gave up 0 bases, with 10 bases separating them. CDR1 is SGHAT and CDR2 is FQNNGV in the germline V gene. The CDR3 extends over 15 amino acids. This CDR3 is CASSFLLQSTDTQYF. As DNA, the CDR3 is TGTGCCAGCAGCTTCCTCCTTCAAAGCACAGATACGCAGTATTTT.

This sequence joins TRBV5-4 and TRBJ1-1; D might be TRBD1 (5 bases). V was cut by 4 bases and J by 7 bases, with 17 bases left in between. The CDR3 has 14 residues. Germline CDR1 and CDR2: SGHNT and YYREEE (reference sequence). In nucleotides, the CDR3 is TGTGCCAGCAGCCTGGGGCCCGGTGGGGGTGAAGCTTTCTTT. As protein: CASSLGPGGGEAFF.

This chain joins TRBV6-5 and TRBJ2-5; D remains unclear. The CDR3 has 13 residues. Trimming pared 6 bases from V and 4 bases from J, leaving 12 bases between. Germline values: CDR1 MNHEY, CDR2 SVGAGI. For the CDR3, the DNA is TGTGCCAGCAGACCCGTCTGGGGAGAGACCCAGTACTTC. Amino acids: CASRPVWGETQYF.

The chain joins TRBV4-1 to TRBJ2-3; D perhaps matches TRBD2 (5 bases). The germline V and J ends were trimmed by 2 bases and 0 bases, with 18 bases remaining between them. Germline CDR1 MGHRA, CDR2 YSYEKL. There are 18 residues in the CDR3. The CDR3 here is CASSQPMRVETSTDTQYF. CDR3 bases: TGCGCCAGCAGCCAACCAATGAGGGTAGAAACTAGCACAGATACGCAGTATTTT.

Points on this clone: The conserved phenylalanine or tryptophan is not found at the CDR3 terminus, so this likely reflects a read error. The limits of the CDR3 on the DNA are not certain, so only TCRdb's listed CDR3 is given. This chain connects TRBV7-4 to TRBJ1-2. Both ends counted, the CDR3 spans 10 residues. CDR1 is SGHVT and CDR2 is SQSDAQ in the germline V gene. The CDR3 loop is CASRLEYGTL.

The CDR3 DNA is TGTGCCAGCAGCCAGGACAGGGGCAATCAGCCCCAGCATTTT. It translates to CASSQDRGNQPQHF. The rearrangement joins TRBV7-2 to TRBJ1-5; 8 nucleotides match TRBD1. The J segment lost 2 bases and the V segment lost 5 bases, leaving 2 bases of the junction unmatched. Germline V CDR1 and CDR2: SGHTA, FQGNSA. The CDR3 totals 14 residues.

The chain is built from TRBV6-1 and TRBJ2-1; TRBD2 matches 8 bases. The CDR3 length is 16 residues. The germline V gene has CDR1 MNHNS and CDR2 SASEGT. The V and J ends lost 4 bases and 5 bases, in that order; junction bases with no gene match: 10. CDR3 nucleotide sequence: TGTGCCAGCAGTGCTAGATTAGCGGGGTTCGACAATGAGCAGTTCTTC. Translating gives CASSARLAGFDNEQFF.

The V gene is TRBV5-1, the J gene TRBJ1-1; TRBD1 is a possible D gene (6 bases). The CDR3 length is 13 residues. Germline CDR1 is SGHRS and CDR2 is YFSETQ. The germline V and J ends were trimmed by 3 bases and 1 base, with 7 bases remaining between them. As DNA, the CDR3 is TGCGCCAGCAGCTCGGGACAGAACACTGAAGCTTTCTTT. This codes for CASSSGQNTEAFF.

This chain links TRBV30 with TRBJ1-4, with 8 bases aligning to TRBD1. The CDR3 extends over 14 amino acids. Germline CDR1 and CDR2: GTSNPN and SVGIG (reference sequence). J was trimmed by 7 bases and V by 0 bases; bases with no gene match: 4. The DNA for the CDR3 is TGTGCCTGGAGTGTAGCCAGGGGGCGTGAAAAACTGTTTTTT. Translating it yields CAWSVARGREKLFF.

The J gene is TRBJ1-4, the V gene TRBV4-1; 7 positions agree with TRBD1. In germline, CDR1 is MGHRA, CDR2 YSYEKL. The CDR3 is 16 residues long. The V gene end was trimmed by 3 bases and the J gene end by 4 bases; junction bases not matched to a gene: 8. The CDR3 coding sequence is TGCGCCAGCAGCCAGTACCCGGGACAGTATAATGAAAAACTGTTTTTT. This translates into CASSQYPGQYNEKLFF.

This chain joins TRBV15 and TRBJ2-7, with TRBD1 matching over 7 bases. This CDR3 is built from 17 residues. CDR1 LNHNV and CDR2 YYDKDF come from the germline V gene (reference sequence). Unmatched junction bases numbered 9, after V lost 0 bases and J lost 1 base. CDR3 nucleotides: TGTGCCACCAGCAGAGATCTGTTCGGGACAGCTTCCTACGAGCAGTACTTC. Translating it yields CATSRDLFGTASYEQYF. The full variable domain, rest sourced from reference TRBV15 and TRBJ2-7, is DAMVIQNPRYQVTQFGKPVTLSCSQTLNHNVMYWYQQKSSQAPKLLFHYYDKDFNNEADTPDNFQSRRPNTSFCFLDIRSPGLGDTAMYLCATSRDLFGTASYEQYFGPGTRLTVT.

The chain employs TRBV5-8 and TRBJ1-5; 7 nucleotides match TRBD1. The trim removed 3 bases at V and 10 bases at J, leaving 10 bases unmatched. CDR3 length: 14 amino acids. The germline V gene encodes CDR1 SGHTS and CDR2 YDEGEE. The CDR3 region is CASSSTGLPGPQHF. CDR3 nucleotide sequence: TGTGCCAGCAGCTCGACAGGGCTCCCAGGACCCCAGCATTTT. Together with reference TRBV5-8 and TRBJ1-5, the CDR3 gives the full variable domain: EAGVTQSPTHLIKTRGQQATLRCSPISGHTSVYWYQQALGLGLQFLLWYDEGEERNRGNFPPRFSGRQFPNYSSELNVNALELEDSALYLCASSSTGLPGPQHFGDGTRLSIL.

V usage is TRBV7-2 and J usage is TRBJ2-2; tentatively, D is TRBD1 (6 bases). The CDR3 covers 14 residues. V gave up 5 bases and J gave up 6 bases, with 13 bases separating them. Germline V CDR1 and CDR2: SGHTA, FQGNSA. The CDR3 sequence: CASSHTGSAGELFF. CDR3 nucleotide sequence: TGTGCCAGCAGCCACACAGGGTCGGCCGGGGAGCTGTTTTTT.